This TCR beta chain was recorded in a study of T-cell memory formation after mild COVID-19. Regarding the study as a whole: Clones shrinking between day 15 and 85 showed a balanced CD4/CD8 split, and those that grew later tilted toward CD4+.

5'RACE primed at constant segments yielded TCR alpha and TCR beta cDNA libraries bearing sample barcodes and UMIs. MiXCR, applied by TCRdb to the 5' RACE reads, yields one record per CDR3 protein. The sample holds around 200,000 distinct CDR3 sequences, 18% seen once. This clonotype was counted a few times. Its antigen is currently unknown. V shed 6 bases and J 5 bases; nucleotides not matched to a gene: 6. This CDR3 has 13 amino acids. Germline CDR1 LGHDT, CDR2 YNNKEL (reference sequence). Sequenced material: PBMCs or a T cell subset sorted from them (not recorded which). This sequence joins TRBV3-1 and TRBJ2-5, with TRBD1 identical over 7 bases. The clonotype originates from a man aged 18 to 35 who had mild COVID-19 (a few samples of this study predate the infection). Cell type and time point are not known. The CDR3 protein is CASRGPRGETQYF. The CDR3 nucleotides read TGTGCCAGCAGAGGCCCCAGGGGGGAGACCCAGTACTTC.